The 21 T cell receptor beta chains below were found in one sample sequenced in a study of T-cell reconstitution after alpha-beta-depleted transplantation in children. A TCRbeta library incorporating unique molecular identifiers was prepared. TCRdb fed the PCR reads into MiXCR, producing one record per CDR3 protein. The sample has about 300,000 distinct CDR3 sequences; around 9.1% are singletons. Material: PBMCs, obtained before TCRalphabeta/CD19-depleted stem cell transplant. Receptors were obtained from a boy under two years old with acute myeloid leukemia, due to receive a stem cell transplant.

This clonotype occurred many times. V usage is TRBV12-3 or TRBV12-4 and J usage is TRBJ2-7, with 8 bases fitting TRBD1. With 7 bases clipped from V and 1 base from J, the junction kept 6 bases outside the gene matches. This CDR3 is 14 amino acids long. The CDR3 is CASNPDRVSYEQYF. In DNA, the CDR3 is TGTGCCAGCAATCCGGACAGGGTGTCCTACGAGCAGTACTTC.

The table lists this clonotype with many counts. The chain employs TRBV20-1 and TRBJ1-2, with 7 bases aligning to TRBD1. This CDR3 has 13 residues. CDR1 is DFQATT and CDR2 is SNEGSKA in the germline V gene (reference sequence). The V and J ends lost 2 bases and 4 bases, in that order; junction bases with no gene match: 4. CDR3 DNA sequence: TGCAGTGCTAGACGGGACAGATCCTATGGCTACACCTTC. Its translation is CSARRDRSYGYTF.

This clonotype appeared many times. The CDR3 is CAIEPPNLSKNIQYF. CDR3 nucleotide sequence: TGTGCCATCGAGCCCCCCAATCTGTCCAAAAACATTCAGTACTTC. The chain has TRBV10-3 and TRBJ2-4; D gene ambiguous. Trimming took off 8 bases at V and 2 bases at J, with 16 bases between the two ends. Germline CDR1 ENHRY, CDR2 SYGVKD. The CDR3 is made up of 15 amino acids.

This clonotype was detected a few times. The V and J genes are TRBV10-2 and TRBJ1-1; 9 positions match TRBD1. The CDR3 sequence is 15 residues long. The J segment lost 5 bases and the V segment lost 2 bases, leaving 6 bases of the junction unmatched. Germline CDR1 reads WSHSY; CDR2 reads SAAADI. The CDR3 reads CASSEIQGARTEAFF. CDR3 sequence (DNA): TGCGCCAGCAGTGAGATACAGGGGGCGCGTACTGAAGCTTTCTTT.

This clonotype came up many times. The chain employs TRBV3-1 and TRBJ2-2; D may be TRBD2 (6 bases). This CDR3 contains 16 residues. Trimming shortened V by 4 bases and J by 4 bases, and 16 bases separated the two germline ends. CDR1 is LGHDT and CDR2 is YNNKEL in the germline V gene (reference sequence). The DNA of the CDR3 is TGTGCCAGCAGCCCACGAGGAGGGCCGGGCACCGGGGAGCTGTTTTTT. This sequence encodes CASSPRGGPGTGELFF.

This clonotype came up many times. The chain joins TRBV4-2 to TRBJ2-1; 10 nucleotides agree with TRBD2. Per germline, CDR1 LGHNA and CDR2 YNFKEQ. The V gene end was trimmed by 2 bases and the J gene end by 5 bases; junction bases not matched to a gene: 6. This CDR3 contains 16 residues. CDR3 amino acids: CASSQSTSGEDNEQFF. CDR3 in DNA: TGTGCCAGCAGCCAATCTACTAGCGGGGAGGACAATGAGCAGTTCTTC.

Many counts were recorded for this clonotype. This sequence joins TRBV29-1 and TRBJ2-3; D is possibly TRBD1 (5 bases). V lost 4 bases and J 1 base, leaving 12 bases between the germline ends. This CDR3 is 14 amino acids long. Per the germline V gene, CDR1 is SQVTM and CDR2 is ANQGSEA. The CDR3 region has the DNA TGCAGCGTTGTTTGGGGCCATGGCACAGATACGCAGTATTTT. The encoded protein is CSVVWGHGTDTQYF.

There are many counts of this clonotype. This sequence joins TRBV12-5 and TRBJ2-3; D is tentatively TRBD1 or TRBD2 (5 bases each). The germline V gene encodes CDR1 LGHNT and CDR2 FRNRAP. The CDR3 totals 17 residues. Trimming removed 4 bases from V and 0 bases from J, with 17 bases in between. The CDR3 sequence is CASGSRAWDLSTDTQYF. For the CDR3, the DNA is TGTGCTAGTGGTTCCCGAGCGTGGGACCTAAGCACAGATACGCAGTATTTT.

This clonotype has a handful of counts. The chain couples TRBV12-3 or TRBV12-4 to TRBJ2-6, with D unresolved. Trimming removed 7 bases at V and 0 bases at J, with 7 bases between. The CDR3 extends over 14 amino acids. The CDR3 sequence is CASKDGSGANVLTF. The CDR3 DNA sequence: TGTGCCAGCAAAGACGGCTCTGGGGCCAACGTCCTGACTTTC.

This clonotype occurred many times. V gene TRBV6-1 combines with J gene TRBJ1-5; D unclear. CDR3 length: 17 amino acids. Germline loops: CDR1 MNHNS, CDR2 SASEGT. V shed 5 bases and J shed 2 bases, with 19 bases lying between them. The CDR3 loop reads CASSPGMQLRGNQPQHF. The CDR3, as DNA: TGTGCCAGCAGTCCGGGGATGCAGTTACGGGGCAATCAGCCCCAGCATTTT.

The V call is TRBV20-1, the J call TRBJ2-7; 9 bases line up with TRBD1. Germline CDR1 is DFQATT and CDR2 is SNEGSKA (reference sequence). The V gene end was trimmed by 3 bases and the J gene end by 7 bases; junction bases not matched to a gene: 13. CDR3 size: 15 residues. The CDR3 protein is CSASRGAQGAGEQYF. In nucleotides, the CDR3 is TGCAGTGCTAGTCGCGGGGCACAGGGGGCGGGGGAGCAGTACTTC.

This clonotype was recorded at least ten times. CDR3 in DNA: TGTGCCAGCAGTCCTATAGGGGTTAGGACGAGCTCCTACGAGCAGTACTTC. Encoded protein: CASSPIGVRTSSYEQYF. This chain uses TRBV28 with TRBJ2-7; possibly TRBD1 for D (5 bases). Germline V gene sequence: CDR1 MDHEN, CDR2 SYDVKM. V dropped 5 bases and J dropped 0 bases, with 20 bases sitting between them. This CDR3 region has 17 residues.

This clonotype was detected many times. V usage is TRBV12-3 or TRBV12-4 and J usage is TRBJ2-2; D remains unclear. The CDR3 is 16 residues long. The V gene lost 4 bases and the J gene lost 1 base, with 13 bases spanning the gap. The CDR3 protein is CASSSRSTLNTGELFF. CDR3 DNA: TGTGCCAGCAGTTCCCGCAGTACCCTGAACACCGGGGAGCTGTTTTTT.

This clonotype appeared many times. This chain links TRBV6-2 or TRBV6-3 with TRBJ2-1; D is undetermined. The CDR3 runs 15 residues. The germline CDR1 and CDR2 sequences are MNHEY and SVGEGT. V was clipped by 5 bases and J by 6 bases, with 17 bases between them. CDR3 DNA: TGTGCCAGCAGTACCCCCGGAGTTAGGACCAATGAGCAGTTCTTC. It encodes CASSTPGVRTNEQFF.

On this clonotype itself: The junction does not match germline at one end; this may be a read error. The gene calls are TRBV5-1 and TRBJ2-7; 7 bases are a match to TRBD2. This CDR3 is 14 amino acids long. From germline, CDR1 is SGHRS and CDR2 YFSETQ. The CDR3 DNA reads as TGCGCCAGCAGCTTGGGGGAGGGATCCTACGAGCAGAACTTC. Translating gives CASSLGEGSYEQNF.

This clonotype occurred many times. The genes are TRBV11-2 and TRBJ2-1; the D is unclear. The germline gives CDR1 SGHAT, CDR2 FQNNGV. The V end was cut by 6 bases, the J end by 5 bases, with 8 bases between. This CDR3 region has 12 residues. The CDR3 bases are TGTGCCAGCAGGGCGGTCGACAATGAGCAGTTCTTC. It yields the protein CASRAVDNEQFF.

This clonotype was picked up many times. V usage is TRBV6-5 and J usage is TRBJ2-2; D not resolved. Germline V lookup: CDR1 MNHEY, CDR2 SVGAGI. The CDR3 spans 16 residues. V lost 2 bases and J lost 7, with 17 bases in between. The CDR3: CASSYLGVMGSGELFF. Here the CDR3 DNA reads TGTGCCAGCAGTTACCTCGGCGTAATGGGCAGCGGGGAGCTGTTTTTT.

This clonotype was observed at least ten times. The chain carries TRBV28 and TRBJ2-5; unclear D gene. The ends were cut back, 5 bases at V and 5 bases at J, with 12 bases in the middle. CDR3 length equals 13 residues. In germline, CDR1 is MDHEN, CDR2 SYDVKM. CDR3 DNA sequence: TGTGCCAGCAGTCCTAATCGAAGGGAGACCCAGTACTTC. Amino acid sequence: CASSPNRRETQYF.

This clonotype was detected ten times or more. The chain carries TRBV12-3 or TRBV12-4 and TRBJ1-2; the D is unclear. V was trimmed by 1 base and J by 2 bases, leaving 8 bases between them. This CDR3 is built from 14 residues. The CDR3 spells CASSLGRGNYGYTF. CDR3 bases: TGTGCCAGCAGTTTAGGACGAGGGAACTATGGCTACACCTTC.

This clonotype showed up many times. The chain uses TRBV28 and TRBJ2-5; D possibly corresponds to TRBD2 (6 bases). Trimming took 5 bases from V and 7 from J, leaving 17 bases between them. CDR3 length: 14 amino acids. The germline V gene has CDR1 MDHEN and CDR2 SYDVKM. The CDR3 DNA reads TGTGCCAGCAGTCCCCAATGGGGGGTCAGGACCCAGTACTTC. It is translated as CASSPQWGVRTQYF.

This clonotype was seen repeatedly, ten times or more. The chain uses TRBV29-1 and TRBJ1-1; D gene uncertain. The V gene lost 6 bases and the J gene lost 8 bases, with 13 bases spanning the gap. The CDR3 spans 11 residues. The germline CDR1 and CDR2 sequences are SQVTM and ANQGSEA. The DNA of the CDR3 is TGCAGCGTGAGGAAAGCGCGAGAAGCTTTCTTT. Translating gives CSVRKAREAFF. The variable domain in full, completed from reference TRBV29-1 and TRBJ1-1, reads SAVISQKPSRDICQRGTSLTIQCQVDSQVTMMFWYRQQPGQSLTLIATANQGSEATYESGFVIDKFPISRPNLTFSTLTVSNMSPEDSSIYLCSVRKAREAFFGQGTRLTVV.